This T cell receptor beta chain originates from a study of blood T cell repertoires in COVID-19. The overall study: COVID-19 samples from acute and convalescent phases originated in the United States, Italy and Spain. PBMCs, B-cell-depleted T cells, or T cells were the source of the cDNA or gDNA that made up the material.

V trimming: 3 bases; J trimming: 7 bases; junction bases outside the gene matches: 13. The germline V gene has CDR1 LNHDA and CDR2 SQIVND (reference sequence). There are 17 residues in the CDR3. How the authors handled the data: Reference gene primer amplification gave nucleated cell count estimates. TCRdb's copy holds only in-frame clones and misses some; the assay was immunoSEQ multiplex PCR. The V and J calls and clone size are taken from that table; D and trimming were inferred from the DNA. The table records 100,000 to 150,000 clones, 85% to 90% of them present only once. Sequencing input: peripheral blood. The TCR was taken from a woman aged 80 or over with acute or convalescent COVID-19. The chain joins TRBV19 to TRBJ1-4, with 8 positions matching TRBD1. CDR3 coding DNA: TGTGCCAGTAGTATTTCTCGGAGGACAGGGTTCGGTGAAAAACTGTTTTTT. As protein: CASSISRRTGFGEKLFF.